The 12 T cell receptor beta chains below all came from one sample that was sequenced in a study of shared clonotypes between healthy human individuals. As defined, naive CD8 cells were CD45RO-negative and positively selected for CCR7, with terminally differentiated effector memory CD45RA+ cells excluded. Assay: immunoSEQ multiplex PCR; the TCRdb copy retains only in-frame clones and omits some. This table holds about 2.2 million clones, over 85% found once. Sequencing used naive CD8+ T cells from PBMCs. These receptors were obtained from a man younger than 30 in good health. Some clones in this sample may be carry-over from other donors' samples.

This clone was seen only once. The chain links TRBV5-5 to TRBJ2-6; D may be TRBD2 (5 bases). The V gene lost 0 bases and the J gene lost 0 bases, with 7 bases spanning the gap. Germline V gives CDR1 SGHKS, CDR2 YYEKEE (reference sequence). This CDR3 comprises 16 residues. The CDR3 region has the DNA TGTGCCAGCAGCTTGGCAGGAGGCTCTGGGGCCAACGTCCTGACTTTC. Protein product: CASSLAGGSGANVLTF.

To note about this clone: The sample has other DNA sequences that encode this CDR3 too. This chain connects TRBV29-1 to TRBJ2-5; 12 bases are a match to TRBD1. The DNA end lines up better with TRBJ2-7; the J call may be wrong. Germline assignment: CDR1 SQVTM and CDR2 ANQGSEA. There are 13 residues in the CDR3. CDR3 sequence: CSGGQGASYEQYF. The CDR3 DNA follows: TGCAGCGGGGGACAGGGGGCTTCCTACGAGCAGTACTTC.

The chain links TRBV7-6 to TRBJ1-1; D is possibly TRBD1 (5 bases). Germline assignment: CDR1 SGHVS and CDR2 FNYEAQ. V shed 3 bases and J shed 1 base, with 15 bases lying between them. The length of the CDR3 is 16 residues. The CDR3 nucleotides read TGTGCCAGCAGCTTCGCCCCCCGGGGCTCGAACACTGAAGCTTTCTTT. Translated: CASSFAPRGSNTEAFF.

V gene TRBV27 combines with J gene TRBJ2-6; 12 bases line up with TRBD2. V shed 3 bases, J shed 4 bases, and the junction held 10 bases outside the gene matches. The CDR3 has 19 amino acids. Germline-derived CDR1 and CDR2 are MNHEY and SMNVEV (reference sequence). The CDR3 sequence is CASSLTPGLAGDGANVLTF. As DNA, the CDR3 is TGTGCCAGCAGTTTGACACCGGGACTAGCGGGTGACGGGGCCAACGTCCTGACTTTC.

The chain links TRBV7-9 to TRBJ1-6; D not resolved. Germline-derived CDR1 and CDR2 are SEHNR and FQNEAQ (reference sequence). The CDR3 is made up of 14 amino acids. Trimming pared 4 bases from V and 4 bases from J, leaving 8 bases between. In nucleotides, the CDR3 is TGTGCCAGCAGCTCCACAGCGTATAATTCACCCCTCCACTTT. Translation gives CASSSTAYNSPLHF.

The rearrangement joins TRBV10-3 to TRBJ1-4; no reliable D call. This CDR3 spans 13 amino acids. Germline values: CDR1 ENHRY, CDR2 SYGVKD. Trimming left V 3 bases short and J 8 bases short, with 10 bases between. The CDR3 nucleotides read TGTGCCATCAGTGACAAAGGCGGGGAAAAACTGTTTTTT. It is translated as CAISDKGGEKLFF.

V usage is TRBV19 and J usage is TRBJ1-2; no definite D call. There are 14 residues in the CDR3. The ends were cut back, 3 bases at V and 2 bases at J, with 10 bases in the middle. The germline CDR1 and CDR2 sequences are LNHDA and SQIVND (reference sequence). As DNA, the CDR3 is TGTGCCAGTAGTATCTGGGAGGAAAACTATGGCTACACCTTC. Protein sequence: CASSIWEENYGYTF.

The rearrangement uses TRBV7-3 and TRBJ2-2, with TRBD2 identical over 7 bases. CDR3 size: 17 residues. Trimming cost V 5 bases and J 4 bases; bases outside gene matches: 13. Germline V gene sequence: CDR1 SGHTA, CDR2 FQGTGA. The CDR3 DNA reads TGTGCCAGCAGCCCACTTGGGTCAGCGGGGTTCACCGGGGAGCTGTTTTTT. Translation gives CASSPLGSAGFTGELFF.

The chain recombines TRBV9 with TRBJ2-2; 11 positions match TRBD2. CDR3 size: 17 residues. V dropped 0 bases and J dropped 6; count of bases not matched to a gene: 7. CDR1 is SGDLS, CDR2 YYNGEE, per germline. CDR3 loop: CASSVGLAGGLSGELFF. The DNA for the CDR3 is TGTGCCAGCAGCGTAGGTCTAGCGGGAGGTTTGTCCGGGGAGCTGTTTTTT. The full variable domain, completed using reference TRBV9 and TRBJ2-2, is DSGVTQTPKHLITATGQRVTLRCSPRSGDLSVYWYQQSLDQGLQFLIQYYNGEERAKGNILERFSAQQFPDLHSELNLSSLELGDSALYFCASSVGLAGGLSGELFFGEGSRLTVL.

The rearrangement joins TRBV6-1 to TRBJ2-7; D unclear. CDR1 and CDR2 from the germline V gene are MNHNS and SASEGT. The CDR3 has 12 amino acids. Trimming cost V 3 bases and J 2 bases, with 5 bases left between them. As DNA, the CDR3 is TGTGCCAGCAGTGATAGGCCCTACGAGCAGTACTTC. Protein: CASSDRPYEQYF.

This clone was observed a few times. Different DNA sequences within this sample yield the same CDR3. The chain carries TRBV7-9 and TRBJ2-1; D ambiguous. Germline lookup yields CDR1 SEHNR and CDR2 FQNEAQ (reference sequence). This CDR3 is 12 amino acids long. V lost 1 base, J lost 4 bases, and 2 bases lay in between. CDR3 protein: CASSLGYNEQFF. The CDR3 bases are TGTGCCAGCAGCTTAGGTTACAATGAGCAGTTCTTC.

This clone was found once. The chain links TRBV10-1 to TRBJ2-7; 8 bases are a match to TRBD1. The length of the CDR3 is 14 residues. J lost 2 bases, V lost 2 bases, and 2 bases had no gene match. CDR1 and CDR2 from the germline V gene are WNHNN and SYGVQD (reference sequence). The DNA for the CDR3 is TGCGCCAGCAGTGAGGGGACAGGCCCCTACGAGCAGTACTTC. Its protein product is CASSEGTGPYEQYF.